This entry features one TCR beta chain sequence. The target of this receptor is not known. It has no much larger one-base neighbor in the sample; base qualities were not kept. The data stem from a study of T cell responses to AZD1222 COVID-19 vaccine (dated by TCRdb to about 2021). Regarding the study in general: Because spike-specific TCR depth and breadth did not differ between the two schedules, AZD1222 recipients who got a second dose at roughly 4 weeks were pooled with those who got a second dose at roughly 12 weeks. Trial participants were enrolled by age into subgroups of 18-55, 56-69 and 70-plus years, and approximately 150, 30 and 60 TCR-sequenced participants, respectively, were included in these subgroups. TCR sequencing was performed for 230 to 250 trial participants, of whom roughly 200 were given two doses of AZD1222 and approximately 25 were given two doses of MenACWY control vaccine.

The germline V gene (reference sequence) specifies MNHNY as CDR1 and SVGAGI as CDR2. V is reduced by 6 bases and J by 6 bases, leaving a spacing of 12 bases between them. From the cysteine up to the phenylalanine, the CDR3 has a length of 13 residues. Just the 39-base CDR3 DNA is kept, in frame starting at base 1. What the time point label conveys for this sample: baseline before first vaccination. Vaccinee samples were obtained from the UK trials COV001 and COV002, which included a single-blind randomized controlled phase 2/3 trial of AZD1222 (ChAdOx1 nCoV-19) in healthy adults. For TCRbeta chain sequencing, PBMC samples from trial participants were taken at day 0 and at day 28 after the second dose. The CDR3 regions of human TCRbeta chains were analyzed by immunosequencing. The paper's data handling went like this. TCRs in the repertoires were compared against a reference library of SARS-CoV-2-specific TCRs that had been generated with the MIRA antigen-specificity platform. Breadth meant the fraction of unique TCRs that were SARS-CoV-2-associated, whereas depth meant the fraction of total T cells that were SARS-CoV-2-associated. Using the MIRA data, every spike-specific TCR was mapped to the spike region that the TCR reacted to and assigned to either a CD4 or a CD8 class. Log10-transformed breadth and depth values were compared by one-way ANOVA with Sidak's multiple comparisons tests. Here the immuneACCESS table is served through TCRdb, limited to in-frame sequences with V and J called. Missing clones are a known gap in these copies; in checked studies unresolved V genes cover under half, and the rest lacks a known reason. V, J and clone size reflect that table, while D and trimming were determined from the DNA. In this sample the table shows some 99,000 clones, approximately 90% of which occur a single time. Around 7.5% of the sample lies in the top ten.

Study-wide conclusions, independent of this receptor: Reportedly, close to half of the unique spike-specific TCRs recognized epitopes lying outside the regions that are mutated in the B.1.351 and B.1.1.7 variants. The 56-69-year group was small, and its depth increase did not reach significance, likely because of low power. Because no day 14 peak-response samples were available, repertoires were characterized only after the peak T cell response. Conclusions about previously exposed vaccinees are limited, since just six or seven AZD1222 recipients were seropositive for SARS-CoV-2 at baseline. Participants were mostly white British, with more females than males. The authors suggested clonal diversity may have been underestimated. CD4 TCRs associated with the vaccine covered the entire spike protein, and the dominant responses were in regions 160-218 and 743-854. After two AZD1222 doses, spike-specific TCR breadth and depth were significantly higher than at day 0 and than in MenACWY recipients.

The receptor chain draws on TRBV6-6 and TRBJ2-1; the D element might be TRBD1 or TRBD2, as each aligns at 5 bases. Sequenced material: peripheral blood, taken on day 0 of AZD1222 vaccination. The sequence was obtained from an adult in good health. The CDR3 region reads CASRRDGINEQFF. The DNA sequence is as follows: TGTGCCAGCAGACGGGACGGAATCAATGAGCAGTTCTTC.